This T cell receptor beta chain was sequenced for a study of cytomegalovirus exposure and HLA in healthy donors. Study information: Previous work identified roughly 120 million unique TCR beta sequences from about 179 million T cells.

The CDR3 loop spans 15 amino acids. Germline V gene data show CDR1 as MGHRA and CDR2 as YSYEKL. Deletions cut 4 bases from V and 1 base from J, with 13 bases between. PCR involved 60 Vbeta and 13 Jbeta primers. Profiled with immunoSEQ multiplex PCR; TCRdb holds only in-frame clones, not every one. The data contain about 130,000 clones, 65% to 75% of them singletons. The chain carries TRBV4-1 and TRBJ1-2, with D possibly TRBD1 on 5 matching bases. Sequencing was done on a sample of PBMCs. The receptor comes from a woman between 50 and 59 years old in good health and CMV-seropositive. This CDR3 is CASSREGALNYGYTF. The CDR3 coding sequence is TGCGCCAGCAGCCGTGAAGGGGCTCTTAACTATGGCTACACCTTC.